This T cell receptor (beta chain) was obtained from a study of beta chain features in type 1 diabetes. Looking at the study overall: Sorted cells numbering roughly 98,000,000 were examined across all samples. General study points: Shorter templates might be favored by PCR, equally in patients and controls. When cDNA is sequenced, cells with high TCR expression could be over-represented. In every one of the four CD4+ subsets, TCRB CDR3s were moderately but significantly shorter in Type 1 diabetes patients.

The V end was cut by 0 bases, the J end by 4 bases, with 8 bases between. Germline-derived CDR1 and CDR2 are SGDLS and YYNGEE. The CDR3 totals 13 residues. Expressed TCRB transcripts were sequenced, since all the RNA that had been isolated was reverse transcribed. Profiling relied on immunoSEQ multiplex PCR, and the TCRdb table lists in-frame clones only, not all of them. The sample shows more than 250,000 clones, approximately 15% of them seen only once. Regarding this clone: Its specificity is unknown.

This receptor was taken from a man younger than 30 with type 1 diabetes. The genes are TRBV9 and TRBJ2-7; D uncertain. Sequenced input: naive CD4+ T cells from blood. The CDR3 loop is CASSVAFGYEQYF. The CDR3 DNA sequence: TGTGCCAGCAGCGTAGCGTTCGGTTACGAGCAGTACTTC.